These 14 T cell receptor beta chains came from one sample sequenced in a study of T cell responses to AZD1222 COVID-19 vaccine. Clones were sequenced by immunoSEQ multiplex PCR, and TCRdb holds only the in-frame ones, with some missing. The sample holds 130,000 or so clones, approximately 90% seen once. The sequenced sample was peripheral blood, obtained on day 0 of AZD1222 vaccination. The receptors here all came from an adult in good health.

The chain carries TRBV28 and TRBJ1-2; tentative D call: TRBD1 (6 bases). The CDR3 runs 17 residues. CDR1 and CDR2 (germline): MDHEN, SYDVKM. V lost 6 bases to trimming and J lost 4 bases, with 24 bases between them. CDR3 nucleotides: TGTGCCAGCAGCCTATCCGGGACACCGAAGCCTCCCTATGGCTACACCTTC. Residues: CASSLSGTPKPPYGYTF.

V gene TRBV4-1 combines with J gene TRBJ1-5; 10 nucleotides match TRBD1. J lost 1 base, V lost 0 bases, and 3 bases had no gene match. The CDR3 is 17 amino acids. The germline V gene encodes CDR1 MGHRA and CDR2 YSYEKL. In DNA, the CDR3 is TGCGCCAGCAGCCAAGAAGGACAGGGGGGGAGCAATCAGCCCCAGCATTTT. Translating gives CASSQEGQGGSNQPQHF.

This rearrangement joins TRBV6-5 to TRBJ2-1; TRBD2 aligns across 13 bases. With 5 bases clipped from V and 7 bases from J, the junction kept 5 bases outside the gene matches. The CDR3 is 15 amino acids. Germline V gene lookup returns CDR1 MNHEY and CDR2 SVGAGI. CDR3 region: CASSTGLAGRNEQFF. CDR3 nucleotide sequence: TGTGCCAGCAGTACGGGACTAGCGGGAAGGAATGAGCAGTTCTTC.

The chain couples TRBV24-1 to TRBJ1-6; 12 nucleotides agree with TRBD1. The CDR3 is made up of 16 amino acids. V trimming: 7 bases; J trimming: 10 bases; junction bases outside the gene matches: 10. CDR1 and CDR2 from the germline V gene are KGHDR and SFDVKD. Here the CDR3 reads CATSRQWGQGASPLHF. The CDR3 nucleotides are TGTGCCACCAGCCGCCAATGGGGACAGGGGGCCTCACCCCTCCACTTT.

The chain uses TRBV19 and TRBJ1-6; unclear D gene. V was trimmed by 3 bases and J by 0 bases, leaving 15 bases between them. Germline V lookup: CDR1 LNHDA, CDR2 SQIVND (reference sequence). The CDR3 has 18 amino acids. This CDR3 is CASSILRNPSSYNSPLHF. CDR3 DNA sequence: TGTGCCAGTAGTATTCTTCGGAACCCGAGCTCCTATAATTCACCCCTCCACTTT.

The chain uses TRBV28 and TRBJ2-2; no firm D call. V lost 2 bases and J 7 bases, leaving 8 bases between the germline ends. The CDR3 consists of 13 residues. CDR1 and CDR2 (germline): MDHEN, SYDVKM. Here the CDR3 DNA reads TGTGCCAGCAGTTTAAACCGCCACGGGGAGCTGTTTTTT. Translating it yields CASSLNRHGELFF.

This chain links TRBV5-4 with TRBJ1-2; D uncertain. The germline gives CDR1 SGHNT, CDR2 YYREEE (reference sequence). The CDR3 has 14 residues. The V end was cut by 0 bases, the J end by 8 bases, with 14 bases between. DNA for the CDR3: TGTGCCAGCAGCTTGGCGGGCCCAAGTGGGGGCTACACCTTC. Translated: CASSLAGPSGGYTF.

The chain couples TRBV10-3 to TRBJ2-7; D might be TRBD1 (6 bases). Trimming took off 3 bases at V and 0 bases at J, with 15 bases between the two ends. The germline gives CDR1 ENHRY, CDR2 SYGVKD. The CDR3 covers 16 residues. CDR3 residues: CAISEYVQGSSYEQYF. In DNA, the CDR3 is TGTGCCATCAGTGAATATGTACAGGGAAGCTCCTACGAGCAGTACTTC.

The V and J genes are TRBV30 and TRBJ2-1, with no clear D. V was clipped by 2 bases and J by 6 bases, with 14 bases between them. CDR1 GTSNPN and CDR2 SVGIG come from the germline V gene (reference sequence). CDR3 size: 14 residues. The CDR3 region has the DNA TGTGCCTGGAGTCGCGGCGGTCCCTTCAATGAGCAGTTCTTC. Amino acid sequence: CAWSRGGPFNEQFF.

The chain employs TRBV5-1 and TRBJ2-7, with D hard to call. The germline CDR1 and CDR2 sequences are SGHRS and YFSETQ. Trimming removed 2 bases from V and 3 bases from J, with 12 bases in between. The CDR3 contains 14 residues. The CDR3: CASSFGQARYEQYF. The CDR3, as DNA: TGCGCCAGCAGCTTCGGGCAGGCCCGCTACGAGCAGTACTTC.

V and J are TRBV2 and TRBJ1-5; 9 bases align to TRBD1. V trimming: 7 bases; J trimming: 7 bases; junction bases outside the gene matches: 5. Germline-derived CDR1 and CDR2 are SNHLY and FYNNEI. The CDR3 has 13 residues. The chain's CDR3 is CASITGGWQPQHF. For the CDR3, the DNA is TGTGCCAGCATCACAGGGGGCTGGCAGCCCCAGCATTTT.

CDR3 nucleotides: TGCGCCAGCAGCTCTCAGGGGACTGGTGGCTACACCTTC. Its translation is CASSSQGTGGYTF. The V gene is TRBV5-1, the J gene TRBJ1-2, with D maybe TRBD1 (6 bases). Germline values: CDR1 SGHRS, CDR2 YFSETQ. Trimming stripped 3 bases from V and 7 bases from J, with 13 bases between. This CDR3 has 13 amino acids. Filled out from reference TRBV5-1 and TRBJ1-2, the complete variable domain reads KAGVTQTPRYLIKTRGQQVTLSCSPISGHRSVSWYQQTPGQGLQFLFEYFSETQRNKGNFPGRFSGRQFSNSRSEMNVSTLELGDSALYLCASSSQGTGGYTFGSGTRLTVV.

The rearrangement uses TRBV5-1 and TRBJ2-1; D gene ambiguous. Per germline, CDR1 SGHRS and CDR2 YFSETQ. The CDR3 runs 15 residues. V lost 0 bases, J lost 2 bases, and 9 bases lay in between. CDR3 residues: CASSLVADAYNEQFF. CDR3 nucleotides: TGCGCCAGCAGCTTGGTGGCAGACGCCTACAATGAGCAGTTCTTC.

The CDR3 reads CASSAASSGNTIYF. CDR3 nucleotide sequence: TGTGCCAGCAGCGCAGCCTCATCAGGAAACACCATATATTTT. The chain couples TRBV9 to TRBJ1-3; D unresolved. V lost 3 bases and J 4 bases, leaving 11 bases between the germline ends. In germline, CDR1 is SGDLS, CDR2 YYNGEE. The CDR3 totals 14 residues.